In its sample, the clone carrying this T cell receptor beta chain was seen a few times. Arm-PCR with iRepertoire HTBI primers amplified the CDR3 regions for these TCR beta libraries. Each CDR3 protein gets one entry after TCRdb re-called the multiplex PCR reads with MiXCR. The sample records a few hundred thousand distinct CDR3 sequences, around 20% being singletons. Time point defined: persistent/refractory GD, antithyroid drugs over 5 years with positive TRAb. The TCR library was made from RNA extracted from PBMCs. Germline CDR1 and CDR2: MNHNS and SASEGT. The trim removed 6 bases at V and 0 bases at J, leaving 3 bases unmatched. CDR3 length equals 16 residues. The data derive from a study of regulatory T cells in long-lasting Graves disease. Across the whole study: Persistence in Graves' disease required over 5 years of antithyroid drugs plus positive TSH receptor antibodies.

This receptor was identified in a female donor with Graves disease. The material was peripheral blood mononuclear cells (PBMCs), obtained when the disease was refractory, from a patient treated with antithyroid drugs. The J gene is TRBJ1-6, the V gene TRBV6-1; 9 bases fit TRBD1. CDR3 DNA sequence: TGTGCCAGCAGCCAGGGACAGGGCTCCTATAATTCACCCCTCCACTTT. Protein: CASSQGQGSYNSPLHF.